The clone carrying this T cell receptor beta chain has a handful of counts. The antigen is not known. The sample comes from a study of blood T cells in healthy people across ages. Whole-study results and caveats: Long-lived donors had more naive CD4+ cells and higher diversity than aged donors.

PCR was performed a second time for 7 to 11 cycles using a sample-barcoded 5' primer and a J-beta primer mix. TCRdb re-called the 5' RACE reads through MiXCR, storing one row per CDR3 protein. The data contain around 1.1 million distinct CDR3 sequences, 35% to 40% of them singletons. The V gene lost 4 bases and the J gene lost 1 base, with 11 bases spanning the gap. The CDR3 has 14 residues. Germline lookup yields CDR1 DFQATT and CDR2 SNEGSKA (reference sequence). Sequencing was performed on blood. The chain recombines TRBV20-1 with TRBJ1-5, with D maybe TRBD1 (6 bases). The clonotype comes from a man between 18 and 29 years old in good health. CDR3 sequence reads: CSAMVGASNQPQHF. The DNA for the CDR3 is TGCAGTGCTATGGTGGGGGCGAGCAATCAGCCCCAGCATTTT.